The T cell receptor (beta chain) described here comes from a study of identical twins. Findings and limits, study-wide: Abundant beta clonotypes from cord blood had fewer insertions, unlike memory repertoires, which showed none.

Trimming shortened V by 3 bases and J by 1 base, and 11 bases separated the two germline ends. The germline V gene has CDR1 MDHEN and CDR2 SYDVKM. This CDR3 has 15 residues. This clonotype was counted only a few times. Its antigen is as yet unknown. A single record per CDR3 protein comes from TCRdb applying MiXCR to the 5' RACE reads. The table includes about 460,000 distinct CDR3 sequences, approximately 15% detected once. The sample was also reused in another study, on yellow fever vaccine responses in identical twins. Turning to that study: Twin vaccine T cell responses reportedly seemed partly convergent, partly personalized.

Specimen: CD4+ T cells sorted from blood. The clonotype was recovered from a woman between 18 and 29 years old in good health. The chain links TRBV28 to TRBJ2-3; no firm D call. Here the CDR3 reads CASSFWAAGTDTQYF. CDR3 sequence (DNA): TGTGCCAGCAGTTTCTGGGCAGCAGGCACAGATACGCAGTATTTT.